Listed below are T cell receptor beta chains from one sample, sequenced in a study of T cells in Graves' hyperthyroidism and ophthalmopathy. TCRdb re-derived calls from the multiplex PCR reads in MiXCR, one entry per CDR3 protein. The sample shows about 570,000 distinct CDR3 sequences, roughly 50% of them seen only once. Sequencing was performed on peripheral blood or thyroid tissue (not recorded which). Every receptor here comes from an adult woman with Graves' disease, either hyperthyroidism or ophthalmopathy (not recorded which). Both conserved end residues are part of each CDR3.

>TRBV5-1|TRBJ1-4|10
CASSLLVLFF
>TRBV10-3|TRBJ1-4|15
CAISEGGVGVEKLFF
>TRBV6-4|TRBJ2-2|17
CASSDSTGGLNTGELFF
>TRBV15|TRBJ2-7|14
CATSRDVNIYEQYF
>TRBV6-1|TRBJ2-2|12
CASLASTGELFF
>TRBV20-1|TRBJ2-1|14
CSAAGTRPYNEQFF
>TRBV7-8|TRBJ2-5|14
CASSPRAVQETQYF
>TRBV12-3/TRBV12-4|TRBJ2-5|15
CASSPTSGPLETQYF
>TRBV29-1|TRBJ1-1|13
CSVDRVLGTEAFF
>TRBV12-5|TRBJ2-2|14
CASGLGDLTGELFF
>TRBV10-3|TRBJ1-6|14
CAISEPGVASPLHF
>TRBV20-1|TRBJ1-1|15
CSAQRRDGGNTEASF
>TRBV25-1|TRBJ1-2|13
CASAEGDNYGYTF
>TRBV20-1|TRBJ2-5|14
CSARTRAAQETQYF
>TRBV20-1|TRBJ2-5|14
CSAKNYQGFQPQYF
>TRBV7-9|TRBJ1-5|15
CASSLGRTGNQPQHF
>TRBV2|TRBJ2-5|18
CASRGDGTGGIGEETQYF